This entry is about one T cell receptor beta chain. No cognate antigen has been identified for it. Base quality data are lacking; no much larger clone is found one base away. The collaborating institutions used their own protocols to collect whole blood in K2EDTA tubes. Collaborator samples were shipped for TCRbeta analysis as frozen whole blood, isolated PBMCs, or DNA extracted from either sample type. The immunoSEQ Assay, a bias-controlled multiplex PCR, was used to amplify TCRbeta CDR3 regions from genomic DNA. Regarding the original processing steps: The number of nucleated cells in each sample was estimated by amplification of reference gene primers within the assay. To quantify the absolute abundance of each unique TCRbeta CDR3 rearrangement, sequence reads were collapsed and filtered. For each sample, productive Simpson clonality was calculated by taking the square root of Simpson's diversity index across productive rearrangements. This immuneACCESS table, as held by TCRdb, lists in-frame sequences with V and J called but not all clones. Of the missing ones, under half trace to an unresolved V gene in checked studies; the others have no known cause. V, J and clone size reflect that table, while D and trimming were determined from the DNA. For this sample there are 70,000 to 85,000 clones; about 83% appear just once. The ten largest clones take up less than 40% of the sample.

The CDR3 numbers 16 residues from cysteine through phenylalanine. CDR3 DNA is the only sequence kept; it has 48 bases, read in frame from the first base. The germline V gene specifies SGHRS as CDR1 and YFSETQ as CDR2. Trimming takes 4 bases off V and 6 bases off J; junction bases not matched to a gene: 6. This sample is drawn from a study of blood T cell repertoires in COVID-19 (dated by TCRdb to 2018 to 2020). Regarding the research as a whole: Samples from collaborators originated in the United States, Italy and Spain and spanned both the acute and convalescent phases of COVID-19. A freely available public database, intended as a resource for researchers studying the immune response to SARS-CoV-2, is where the repertoires were released. Where HLA class I and class II types were available, the types were taken from metadata supplied by the sample provider, not from assay-based typing. The prospective study material was composed of cDNA or gDNA derived from T cells, B-cell-depleted T cells, or PBMCs. The sample metadata nearly always contained a de-identified subject ID, COVID-19 status, age in years and sex. Subjects who had been exposed to COVID-19, were actively infected with it, or had recovered from it provided the deeply sampled blood TCRbeta repertoires that made up the dataset. The samples were drawn from two sources: the first 160 participants of the ongoing ImmuneRACE study, and 1,200 or so subjects contributed by 6 global collaborators. Broader findings and caveats from the paper: The amount of clinical and demographic metadata varied by source and participant and was provided uncurated.

The sequenced sample was peripheral blood. The chain is assembled from TRBV5-1 and TRBJ2-5, and TRBD2 matches 16 of the central bases. The source is a man older than 75 with active or convalescent COVID-19. The DNA sequence is given as TGCGCCAGCAGCGCGGGACTAGCGGGGGGGCGGCAGACCCAGTACTTC. Its protein product is CASSAGLAGGRQTQYF.